The TCR beta chain described here comes from a study of shared clonotypes between healthy human individuals. Findings of the study overall: Naive subsets tended to show greater estimated richness than memory subsets.

TCRdb keeps only in-frame clones here, not all; method: immunoSEQ multiplex PCR. The data show 2 million to 2.5 million clones, roughly 93% seen once. Germline V gene lookup returns CDR1 MDHEN and CDR2 SYDVKM. The CDR3 extends over 15 amino acids. Trimming at V came to 7 bases and at J to 1 base, leaving 5 bases not matched to a gene. For this clone: The antigen is unknown.

The TCR was taken from a man aged 18 to 35 in good health. Some clones in this sample may be carry-over from other donors' samples. This chain uses TRBV28 with TRBJ2-1, with TRBD2 identical over 9 bases. The sample comprised naive CD4+ T cells from PBMCs. As to subset: CD45RA+ positively selected. CDR3 DNA: TGTGCCAGCAAACTAGCGGGTAGGTCCTACAATGAGCAGTTCTTC. It specifies CASKLAGRSYNEQFF.